This TCR beta chain originates from a study of T cells in women clearing cervical HPV infection. Study-level findings and limits: Richness plus V gene abundances separated cases from controls with AUC around 0.79.

The protocol was immunoSEQ multiplex PCR, while the TCRdb copy is restricted to in-frame clones and leaves out a portion. Recorded for this sample: roughly 47,000 clones. A remark on this clone: Antigen: not known. The CDR3 end lies 3 residues beyond the end of the read and is filled in from the germline J gene.

From germline, CDR1 is DFQATT and CDR2 SNEGSKA (reference sequence). V shed 1 base, J shed 5 bases, and the junction held 4 bases outside the gene matches. This CDR3 spans 14 amino acids. This chain connects TRBV20-1 to TRBJ2-5, with 10 bases lining up with TRBD1. This clonotype originated in a woman aged 18 to 75 with a cervical HPV16 infection that either progressed to CIN3+ or cleared (not recorded which). The sample was blood buffy coat. CDR3 DNA, as far as it was read: TGCAGTGCTAGAGGGGACAGGGGCGCGGAGACC. This encodes CSARGDRGAET. The complete CDR3 reads CSARGDRGAETQYF.